These 7 T cell receptor beta chains came from one sample sequenced in a study of blood T cell repertoires in COVID-19. This table comes from immunoSEQ multiplex PCR, and its TCRdb copy is limited to in-frame clones, with some not included. The table lists approximately 440,000 clones, about 90% of them singletons, with more than 0.55% in the top ten. Sequenced sample: PBMCs or T cells enriched from blood (not recorded which). Receptors originate from a man aged 18 to 29 who had recovered from COVID-19.

V is TRBV7-9 and J is TRBJ1-1, with a weak D call TRBD1 (5 bases). The CDR3 length is 14 residues. From germline, CDR1 is SEHNR and CDR2 FQNEAQ (reference sequence). V lost 5 bases and J lost 4, with 14 bases in between. The CDR3 nucleotides read TGTGCCAGCAGCCCCTCGGGGGGTGGCACTGAAGCTTTCTTT. It specifies CASSPSGGGTEAFF.

The J gene is TRBJ1-1, the V gene TRBV11-3; weak D call: TRBD1 (6 bases). CDR1 and CDR2 (germline): SGHNT, YENEEA. Trimming removed 2 bases at V and 0 bases at J, with 7 bases between. CDR3 length: 14 residues. The CDR3 DNA reads as TGTGCCAGCAGCTTACAGGGGATGAACACTGAAGCTTTCTTT. This gives the protein CASSLQGMNTEAFF.

The chain couples TRBV20-1 to TRBJ1-2; D uncertain. The CDR3 extends over 13 amino acids. V was clipped by 3 bases and J by 4 bases, with 12 bases between them. CDR1 and CDR2 from the germline V gene are DFQATT and SNEGSKA (reference sequence). The CDR3 loop reads CSASPGTGYGYTF. CDR3 DNA: TGCAGTGCTAGTCCCGGAACGGGCTATGGCTACACCTTC.

V and J are TRBV10-3 and TRBJ2-7; D may be TRBD2 (5 bases). The CDR3 is 13 residues long. V lost 0 bases to trimming and J lost 7 bases, with 10 bases between them. CDR1 and CDR2 from the germline V gene are ENHRY and SYGVKD. The CDR3: CAISESREFEQYF. CDR3 nucleotides: TGTGCCATCAGTGAGTCGAGGGAGTTTGAGCAGTACTTC.

A note on this clone: Other DNA variants within this sample encode the same CDR3. The chain is built from TRBV28 and TRBJ1-1; D is perhaps TRBD1 (5 bases). Germline values: CDR1 MDHEN, CDR2 SYDVKM. V lost 6 bases, J lost 4 bases, and 6 bases lay in between. CDR3 length: 11 residues. CDR3 region: CASRGGTEAFF. DNA of the CDR3: TGTGCCAGCAGGGGGGGCACTGAAGCTTTCTTT. The full variable domain, with the rest looked up from reference TRBV28 and TRBJ1-1, is DVKVTQSSRYLVKRTGEKVFLECVQDMDHENMFWYRQDPGLGLRLIYFSYDVKMKEKGDIPEGYSVSREKKERFSLILESASTNQTSMYLCASRGGTEAFFGQGTRLTVV.

The V call is TRBV3-1 (or the pseudogene TRBV3-2), the J call TRBJ2-1; 7 nucleotides align to TRBD2. With V trimmed by 1 base and J by 5 bases, 11 bases remained unmatched. The germline V gene encodes CDR1 LGHDT and CDR2 YNNKEL (reference sequence). The CDR3 has 17 amino acids. The CDR3 loop reads CASSQVQAGEQNNEQFF. DNA for the CDR3: TGTGCCAGCAGCCAAGTTCAGGCGGGAGAGCAAAACAATGAGCAGTTCTTC.

A single count supports this clone. The rearrangement uses TRBV7-6 and TRBJ1-4; D is uncertain. Germline CDR1 is SGHVS and CDR2 is FNYEAQ. V shed 3 bases and J shed 0 bases, with 8 bases lying between them. CDR3 length: 15 residues. CDR3 residues: CASSLSRSTNEKLFF. In DNA form, the CDR3 reads TGTGCCAGCAGCTTGAGTAGATCAACTAATGAAAAACTGTTTTTT.